The next 9 T cell receptor beta chains were all read from a single sample in a study of cytomegalovirus exposure and HLA in healthy donors. 60 Vbeta and 13 Jbeta primers were used in PCR. The assay was immunoSEQ multiplex PCR, and TCRdb's table has in-frame clones only and misses some. Of 250,000 to 300,000 clones listed, approximately 84% were seen once; the top ten hold more than 1.5%. Material for sequencing was PBMCs. These receptors all stem from a woman between 35 and 50 years old in good health and CMV-seropositive.

The chain combines TRBV29-1 with TRBJ2-7; D is possibly TRBD2 (6 bases). The CDR3 covers 14 residues. Germline V CDR1 and CDR2: SQVTM, ANQGSEA. Trimming stripped 4 bases from V and 0 bases from J, with 13 bases between. In nucleotides, the CDR3 is TGCAGCGTTGCTGGGACTTCGAGCTCCTACGAGCAGTACTTC. Translation gives CSVAGTSSSYEQYF.

In DNA, the CDR3 is TGCGCCAGCAGCCAAGAGGACACGAGCTCCTACGAGCAGTACTTC. This codes for CASSQEDTSSYEQYF. The chain recombines TRBV4-1 with TRBJ2-7, with D perhaps matching TRBD1 (5 bases). The CDR3 totals 15 residues. The germline V and J ends were trimmed by 0 bases and 0 bases, with 9 bases remaining between them. CDR1 is MGHRA and CDR2 is YSYEKL in the germline V gene.

This clone has just a few counts. This chain links TRBV15 with TRBJ2-1; TRBD2 matches at 9 bases. CDR1 and CDR2 from the germline V gene are LNHNV and YYDKDF (reference sequence). With 0 bases clipped from V and 6 bases from J, the junction kept 9 bases outside the gene matches. This CDR3 is 17 amino acids long. CDR3 bases: TGTGCCACCAGCAGAGATTTAGCGGGAGCTCTATTCAATGAGCAGTTCTTC. This encodes CATSRDLAGALFNEQFF. The variable domain in full, with the rest retrieved from reference TRBV15 and TRBJ2-1, is DAMVIQNPRYQVTQFGKPVTLSCSQTLNHNVMYWYQQKSSQAPKLLFHYYDKDFNNEADTPDNFQSRRPNTSFCFLDIRSPGLGDTAMYLCATSRDLAGALFNEQFFGPGTRLTVL.

This clone showed up just a few times. The gene calls are TRBV29-1 and TRBJ2-3; 7 positions match TRBD2. The ends lost 6 bases at V and 3 bases at J; junction bases unmatched: 6. This CDR3 comprises 13 residues. Germline V gene sequence: CDR1 SQVTM, CDR2 ANQGSEA. As DNA, the CDR3 is TGCAGCGTGCGGGAGATGGGGACAGATACGCAGTATTTT. Residues: CSVREMGTDTQYF.

The genes are TRBV7-9 and TRBJ1-1, with a weak D call TRBD1 (5 bases). This CDR3 is 16 amino acids long. Between the trimmed V and J ends, which lost 5 bases and 1 base, there was a span of 17 bases. Germline V lookup: CDR1 SEHNR, CDR2 FQNEAQ (reference sequence). For the CDR3, the DNA is TGTGCCAGCAGCCCTCTTCCGGGACTACGGAACACTGAAGCTTTCTTT. Its protein product is CASSPLPGLRNTEAFF.

This clone was seen a single time. Mismatch with germline at one junction end may stem from a read error. This chain uses TRBV30 with TRBJ2-6, with TRBD1 as a possible D gene (5 bases). Germline loops: CDR1 GTSNPN, CDR2 SVGIG (reference sequence). The CDR3 is 15 amino acids. CDR3 region: CAWIRIDAGANGLTF. In DNA form, the CDR3 reads TGTGCCTGGATTCGAATAGATGCTGGGGCCAACGGCCTGACTTTC.

The gene calls are TRBV30 and TRBJ1-6; TRBD1 matches at 8 bases. The CDR3 length is 16 residues. In germline, CDR1 is GTSNPN, CDR2 SVGIG (reference sequence). V dropped 4 bases and J dropped 7; count of bases not matched to a gene: 12. The CDR3, as DNA: TGTGCCTGGACCCTCCGGACAGGGACGTTCAATTCACCCCTCCACTTT. This translates into CAWTLRTGTFNSPLHF.

The chain employs TRBV15 and TRBJ2-5; no clear D gene. The CDR3 runs to 15 residues. The ends were cut back, 0 bases at V and 3 bases at J, with 11 bases in the middle. Germline V lookup: CDR1 LNHNV, CDR2 YYDKDF (reference sequence). In DNA form, the CDR3 reads TGTGCCACCAGCAGAGATAGCCCCAGAAAAGAGACCCAGTACTTC. Protein sequence: CATSRDSPRKETQYF.

The chain links TRBV6-1 to TRBJ2-7; 15 bases agree with TRBD2. The CDR3 covers 17 residues. V was pared by 4 bases and J by 2 bases, with 6 bases of the junction left unmatched. The germline CDR1 and CDR2 sequences are MNHNS and SASEGT. The CDR3 region is CASSGGLAGGNPYEQYF. As DNA, the CDR3 is TGTGCCAGCAGTGGGGGACTAGCGGGAGGTAATCCCTACGAGCAGTACTTC.